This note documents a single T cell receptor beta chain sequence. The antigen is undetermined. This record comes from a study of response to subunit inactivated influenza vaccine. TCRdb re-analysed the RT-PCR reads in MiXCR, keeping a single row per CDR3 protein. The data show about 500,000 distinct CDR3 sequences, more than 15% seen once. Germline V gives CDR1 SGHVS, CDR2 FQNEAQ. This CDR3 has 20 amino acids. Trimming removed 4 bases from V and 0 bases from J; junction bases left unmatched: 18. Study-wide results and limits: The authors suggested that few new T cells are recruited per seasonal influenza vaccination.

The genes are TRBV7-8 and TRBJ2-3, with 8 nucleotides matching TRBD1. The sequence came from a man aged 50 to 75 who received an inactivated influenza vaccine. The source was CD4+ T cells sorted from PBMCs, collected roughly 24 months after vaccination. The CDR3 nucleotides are TGTGCCAGCAGCTGGTCCCCCTCAGGGGGCACTGACACTAGCACAGATACGCAGTATTTT. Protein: CASSWSPSGGTDTSTDTQYF. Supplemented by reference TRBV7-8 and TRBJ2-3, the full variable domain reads GAGVSQSPRYKVAKRGQDVALRCDPISGHVSLFWYQQALGQGPEFLTYFQNEAQLDKSGLPSDRFFAERPEGSVSTLKIQRTQQEDSAVYLCASSWSPSGGTDTSTDTQYFGPGTRLTVL.